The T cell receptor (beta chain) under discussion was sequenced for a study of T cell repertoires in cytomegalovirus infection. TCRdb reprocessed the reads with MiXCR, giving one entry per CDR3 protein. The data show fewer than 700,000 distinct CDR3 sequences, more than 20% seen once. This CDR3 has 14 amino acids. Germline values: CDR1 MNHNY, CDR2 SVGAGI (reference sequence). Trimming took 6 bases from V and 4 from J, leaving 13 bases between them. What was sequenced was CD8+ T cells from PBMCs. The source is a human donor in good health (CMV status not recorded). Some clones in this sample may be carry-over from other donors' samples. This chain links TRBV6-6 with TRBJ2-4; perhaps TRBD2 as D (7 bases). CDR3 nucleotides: TGTGCCAGCAGGGAGGGGAGGGGGAAAAACATTCAGTACTTC. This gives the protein CASREGRGKNIQYF.